The sample holds many counts of the clone carrying this T cell receptor beta chain. Its specificity is unknown. The sequence runs out 3 residues before the end of the CDR3; the remainder is reconstructed from the germline J gene. This entry comes from a study of T cell clonality in common variable immunodeficiency. Findings and caveats of the study: CVID subjects showed higher TCRbeta clonality than healthy controls. Fewer TCRbeta clones were shared among CVID subjects than controls. In common variable immunodeficiency, TCR beta chains reportedly carried fewer deletions and N-nucleotide insertions.

Only in-frame clones appear in the TCRdb table, and some are missing; sequencing was by immunoSEQ multiplex PCR. The sample contains about 35,000 clones, none occurring once; roughly 3% lies in the top ten. V trimming: 6 bases; J trimming: 3 bases; junction bases outside the gene matches: 7. This CDR3 region has 14 residues. Germline CDR1 is DFQATT and CDR2 is SNEGSKA (reference sequence). The receptor comes from a person between 18 and 69 years old in good health. Sample: peripheral blood mononuclear cells. This chain links TRBV20-1 with TRBJ2-7, with TRBD2 matching over 11 bases. The CDR3 DNA, read in part, is TGCAGTGCGTATCTAGCGGGAGGAAACTACGAG. Residues: CSAYLAGGNYE. From start to end, the CDR3 is CSAYLAGGNYEQYF.